Following are 26 T cell receptor beta chains from one sample sequenced in a study of vaccination effects on CD4 cells after COVID-19. These receptors' targets are unknown. Using viral peptide pools, the ViraFEST assay grew out antigen-specific CD4+ T cells prior to sequencing. CD4+ T cells were isolated after around 10 days of culture. The vaccine given was either BNT162b2 or mRNA-1273, in two doses. Using immunoSEQ multiplex PCR, the repertoire was profiled, and TCRdb retains in-frame clones only, with some absent. The data contain about 72,000 clones, over 70% of them singletons. The specimen was CD4+ T cells from PBMCs cultured with HCoV-229E spike peptides, collected after COVID-19 vaccination. All receptors come from a human donor who received a COVID-19 vaccine.

The gene calls are TRBV28 and TRBJ2-7; D is unclear. The length of the CDR3 is 13 residues. V was clipped by 4 bases and J by 3 bases, with 10 bases between them. The germline V gene encodes CDR1 MDHEN and CDR2 SYDVKM. The CDR3 nucleotides read TGTGCCAGCAGTTCCGGACCAATCTACGAGCAGTACGTC. Translating gives CASSSGPIYEQYV.

The genes are TRBV7-8 and TRBJ1-1; D is possibly TRBD1 (5 bases). Trimming removed 1 base from V and 10 bases from J, with 10 bases in between. This CDR3 is 12 amino acids long. Germline lookup yields CDR1 SGHVS and CDR2 FQNEAQ. The CDR3 sequence is CASSLGGLGAFF. CDR3 in DNA: TGTGCCAGCAGCTTAGGGGGCCTGGGAGCTTTCTTT.

CDR3 sequence reads: CASSQEAGGDPDSYNEQFF. CDR3 coding DNA: TGTGCCAGCAGCCAAGAAGCAGGGGGGGACCCCGACTCCTACAATGAGCAGTTCTTC. The chain recombines TRBV4-2 with TRBJ2-1, with D tentatively TRBD1 or TRBD2 (7 bases each). Germline V lookup: CDR1 LGHNA, CDR2 YNFKEQ. V lost 0 bases and J 0 bases, leaving 18 bases between the germline ends. This CDR3 is built from 19 residues.

The rearrangement joins TRBV5-1 to TRBJ1-4, with TRBD1 matching 8 bases. The germline V gene encodes CDR1 SGHRS and CDR2 YFSETQ. CDR3 length: 15 residues. Losses at the gene ends were 0 bases for V and 6 bases for J; bases not matched to a gene: 4. Here the CDR3 reads CASSLVADRDEKLFF. The CDR3 coding sequence is TGCGCCAGCAGCTTGGTTGCGGACAGGGATGAAAAACTGTTTTTT. The full variable domain, in which reference TRBV5-1 and TRBJ1-4 provide the parts outside the CDR3, is KAGVTQTPRYLIKTRGQQVTLSCSPISGHRSVSWYQQTPGQGLQFLFEYFSETQRNKGNFPGRFSGRQFSNSRSEMNVSTLELGDSALYLCASSLVADRDEKLFFGSGTQLSVL.

V gene TRBV2 combines with J gene TRBJ2-3; D is perhaps TRBD1 or TRBD2 (6 bases each). The CDR3 runs to 14 residues. Trimming pared 7 bases from V and 5 bases from J, leaving 16 bases between. CDR1 and CDR2 (germline): SNHLY, FYNNEI. The CDR3: CASNVWGAVDTQYF. CDR3 DNA sequence: TGTGCCAGCAACGTGTGGGGGGCTGTAGATACGCAGTATTTT.

The CDR3 spells CASSLDSSSTDTQYF. The CDR3 region has the DNA TGCGCCAGCAGCCTCGACAGCTCTAGCACAGATACGCAGTATTTT. The rearrangement links TRBV10-1 to TRBJ2-3, with D maybe TRBD1 (5 bases). Germline CDR1 is WNHNN and CDR2 is SYGVQD (reference sequence). Trimming left V 6 bases short and J 0 bases short, with 13 bases between. The CDR3 runs 15 residues.

This rearrangement joins TRBV19 to TRBJ2-6; maybe TRBD2 (6 bases). Germline-derived CDR1 and CDR2 are LNHDA and SQIVND (reference sequence). V was pared by 9 bases and J by 0 bases, with 18 bases between. CDR3 length: 17 residues. CDR3 DNA: TGTGCCAGCCTGGGGTTGGGGGGAAGCTCTGGGGCCAACGTCCTGACTTTC. Its protein product is CASLGLGGSSGANVLTF.

The genes are TRBV18 and TRBJ1-4, with TRBD1 as a possible D gene (5 bases). Trimming left V 3 bases short and J 8 bases short, with 7 bases between. The CDR3 runs 12 residues. CDR1 is KGHSH and CDR2 is LQKENI in the germline V gene. CDR3 protein: CASSPQGEKLFF. The CDR3 DNA reads TGTGCCAGCTCACCTCAGGGAGAAAAACTGTTTTTT. The full variable domain, rest sourced from reference TRBV18 and TRBJ1-4, is NAGVMQNPRHLVRRRGQEARLRCSPMKGHSHVYWYRQLPEEGLKFMVYLQKENIIDESGMPKERFSAEFPKEGPSILRIQQVVRGDSAAYFCASSPQGEKLFFGSGTQLSVL.

The chain combines TRBV6-1 with TRBJ1-2, with TRBD1 matching over 8 bases. Germline-derived CDR1 and CDR2 are MNHNS and SASEGT. Unmatched junction bases numbered 6, after V lost 1 base and J lost 5 bases. The CDR3 covers 15 residues. The CDR3 nucleotides are TGTGCCAGCAGTGAAGGAAGGACAGGGAGATATGGCTACACCTTC. Amino acid sequence: CASSEGRTGRYGYTF.

The rearrangement links TRBV11-1 to TRBJ2-1; D not certain. This CDR3 region has 15 residues. Germline assignment: CDR1 SGHAT and CDR2 FQDESV (reference sequence). The V end was cut by 1 base, the J end by 2 bases, with 9 bases between. Here the CDR3 DNA reads TGTGCCAGCAGCTTAGATGGGGTCCCCTACAATGAGCAGTTCTTC. Translating it yields CASSLDGVPYNEQFF.

In its sample, this clone was seen a few times. The genes are TRBV7-2 and TRBJ2-6; the D is unclear. CDR1 is SGHTA and CDR2 is FQGNSA in the germline V gene. The CDR3 has 15 residues. Between the trimmed V and J ends, which lost 1 base and 0 bases, there was a span of 4 bases. The CDR3 sequence is CASSLVASGANVLTF. Here the CDR3 DNA reads TGTGCCAGCAGCTTAGTTGCCTCTGGGGCCAACGTCCTGACTTTC.

This rearrangement joins TRBV5-1 to TRBJ1-1; D not resolved. CDR3 size: 15 residues. The germline V gene encodes CDR1 SGHRS and CDR2 YFSETQ. Trimming pared 1 base from V and 0 bases from J, leaving 10 bases between. DNA for the CDR3: TGCGCCAGCAGCTTGCCTACAGCCTTGAACACTGAAGCTTTCTTT. It translates to CASSLPTALNTEAFF.

The genes are TRBV15 and TRBJ1-1; 7 bases agree with TRBD1. V dropped 4 bases and J dropped 1; count of bases not matched to a gene: 3. The CDR3 is made up of 14 amino acids. Germline CDR1 reads LNHNV; CDR2 reads YYDKDF (reference sequence). The CDR3 region is CATSTRQGNTEAFF. The CDR3 DNA reads TGTGCCACCAGCACTCGACAGGGGAACACTGAAGCTTTCTTT.

This chain uses TRBV5-6 with TRBJ2-5; 13 nucleotides line up with TRBD2. The CDR3 length is 17 residues. Germline V gene sequence: CDR1 SGHDT, CDR2 YYEEEE. V was pared by 3 bases and J by 2 bases, with 7 bases of the junction left unmatched. Written as DNA, the CDR3 is TGTGCCAGCAGCTCCCTACTAGCGGGGGGGGGTCAAGAGACCCAGTACTTC. Its protein is CASSSLLAGGGQETQYF. Full variable domain (rest looked up from reference TRBV5-6 and TRBJ2-5): DAGVTQSPTHLIKTRGQQVTLRCSPKSGHDTVSWYQQALGQGPQFIFQYYEEEERQRGNFPDRFSGHQFPNYSSELNVNALLLGDSALYLCASSSLLAGGGQETQYFGPGTRLLVL.

V gene TRBV7-2 combines with J gene TRBJ2-7; D is possibly TRBD2 (7 bases). The CDR3 is 13 residues long. V was shortened by 3 bases and J by 6 bases, with 12 bases between the two germline ends. The germline V gene encodes CDR1 SGHTA and CDR2 FQGNSA. The CDR3 protein is CASSLTGGLEQYV. CDR3 in DNA: TGTGCCAGCAGCTTGACGGGGGGCCTCGAGCAGTACGTC.

This chain uses TRBV29-1 with TRBJ1-2; D is uncertain. Germline V gene sequence: CDR1 SQVTM, CDR2 ANQGSEA. V lost 4 bases to trimming and J lost 4 bases, with 13 bases between them. This CDR3 region has 13 residues. The CDR3 coding sequence is TGCAGCGTTGGTTCTTTGGGTAGCTATGGCTACACCTTC. This sequence encodes CSVGSLGSYGYTF.

This clone was seen a few times. The rearrangement links TRBV4-1 to TRBJ1-6; D is perhaps TRBD1 (5 bases). From germline, CDR1 is MGHRA and CDR2 YSYEKL. Trimming took 1 base from V and 0 from J, leaving 10 bases between them. The CDR3 is 17 amino acids. CDR3 nucleotide sequence: TGCGCCAGCAGCCAAGCCAGGGCGAGCTCCTATAATTCACCCCTCCACTTT. It translates to CASSQARASSYNSPLHF.

The CDR3 nucleotides read TGTGCCAGCAGCTTTGGAGCGGGGGAGTCCTACGAGCAGTACGTC. It is translated as CASSFGAGESYEQYV. V gene TRBV5-4 combines with J gene TRBJ2-7; 8 bases align to TRBD2. This CDR3 has 15 amino acids. Trimming removed 2 bases from V and 1 base from J; junction bases left unmatched: 5. CDR1 and CDR2 from the germline V gene are SGHNT and YYREEE (reference sequence).

This sequence joins TRBV6-5 and TRBJ2-1; TRBD1 matches at 12 bases. After removal of 5 bases from V and 7 bases from J, the junction contained 6 bases not matched to a gene. The CDR3 spans 15 residues. Germline V lookup: CDR1 MNHEY, CDR2 SVGAGI. This CDR3 is CASSRDRGPNNEQFF. For the CDR3, the DNA is TGTGCCAGCAGTCGGGACAGGGGGCCGAATAATGAGCAGTTCTTC.

This rearrangement joins TRBV28 to TRBJ2-3; perhaps TRBD2 as D (7 bases). The CDR3 length is 16 residues. V was trimmed by 8 bases and J by 2 bases, leaving 20 bases between them. Germline V gives CDR1 MDHEN, CDR2 SYDVKM. The CDR3: CASGSPGGGTTDTQYF. The CDR3 region has the DNA TGTGCCAGCGGATCTCCAGGCGGGGGCACCACAGATACGCAGTATTTT.

The chain employs TRBV27 and TRBJ2-1; TRBD1 matches 8 bases. Germline V lookup: CDR1 MNHEY, CDR2 SMNVEV (reference sequence). The CDR3 extends over 15 amino acids. With V trimmed by 5 bases and J by 3 bases, 6 bases remained unmatched. This chain's CDR3 is CASSRDRSLYNEQFF. The CDR3 nucleotides are TGTGCCAGCAGTAGGGACAGGAGCCTCTACAATGAGCAGTTCTTC.

The V gene is TRBV7-2, the J gene TRBJ2-7, with 7 bases fitting TRBD1. This CDR3 has 14 residues. Germline assignment: CDR1 SGHTA and CDR2 FQGNSA. V was pared by 5 bases and J by 0 bases, with 4 bases of the junction left unmatched. The DNA of the CDR3 is TGTGCCAGCAGCAGACAGGGTAGCTCCTACGAGCAGTACGTC. As protein: CASSRQGSSYEQYV.

This chain uses TRBV14 with TRBJ2-6; no clear D. V lost 0 bases, J lost 10 bases, and 4 bases lay in between. Germline values: CDR1 SGHDN, CDR2 FVKESK. The CDR3 is made up of 12 amino acids. The CDR3 loop is CASSQDGNVLTF. The CDR3 DNA reads TGTGCCAGCAGCCAAGATGGGAACGTCCTGACTTTC.

In this sample, this clone turned up a few times. The rearrangement uses TRBV5-8 and TRBJ1-5; maybe TRBD1 (6 bases). V was cut by 1 base and J by 5 bases, with 19 bases left in between. The germline V gene encodes CDR1 SGHTS and CDR2 YDEGEE. The length of the CDR3 is 17 residues. The CDR3 DNA follows: TGTGCCAGCAGCTTGAGGTCAGGGGCAGTCCCGGATCAGCCCCAGCATTTT. Translating it yields CASSLRSGAVPDQPQHF. The full variable domain, its missing parts supplied by reference TRBV5-8 and TRBJ1-5, is EAGVTQSPTHLIKTRGQQATLRCSPISGHTSVYWYQQALGLGLQFLLWYDEGEERNRGNFPPRFSGRQFPNYSSELNVNALELEDSALYLCASSLRSGAVPDQPQHFGDGTRLSIL.

The genes are TRBV2 and TRBJ2-3, with 9 bases lining up with TRBD2. V lost 8 bases, J lost 4 bases, and 10 bases stayed unmatched. This CDR3 is 15 amino acids long. CDR1 and CDR2 from the germline V gene are SNHLY and FYNNEI. CDR3 nucleotide sequence: TGTGCCAGCCGGGCCCGGACTAGCGAGGCAGATACGCAGTATTTT. Translated, it gives CASRARTSEADTQYF. Using reference TRBV2 and TRBJ2-3 for the parts outside the CDR3, the full variable domain is EPEVTQTPSHQVTQMGQEVILRCVPISNHLYFYWYRQILGQKVEFLVSFYNNEISEKSEIFDDQFSVERPDGSNFTLKIRSTKLEDSAMYFCASRARTSEADTQYFGPGTRLTVL.

This chain uses TRBV3-1 (or the pseudogene TRBV3-2) with TRBJ1-6; TRBD1 is a possible D gene (6 bases). Trimming removed 1 base from V and 3 bases from J, with 10 bases in between. CDR3 size: 16 residues. Germline V lookup: CDR1 LGHDT, CDR2 YNNKEL (reference sequence). CDR3 in amino acids: CASSQVWGLYNSPLHF. The CDR3 nucleotides are TGTGCCAGCAGCCAAGTATGGGGGCTCTATAATTCACCCCTCCACTTT.